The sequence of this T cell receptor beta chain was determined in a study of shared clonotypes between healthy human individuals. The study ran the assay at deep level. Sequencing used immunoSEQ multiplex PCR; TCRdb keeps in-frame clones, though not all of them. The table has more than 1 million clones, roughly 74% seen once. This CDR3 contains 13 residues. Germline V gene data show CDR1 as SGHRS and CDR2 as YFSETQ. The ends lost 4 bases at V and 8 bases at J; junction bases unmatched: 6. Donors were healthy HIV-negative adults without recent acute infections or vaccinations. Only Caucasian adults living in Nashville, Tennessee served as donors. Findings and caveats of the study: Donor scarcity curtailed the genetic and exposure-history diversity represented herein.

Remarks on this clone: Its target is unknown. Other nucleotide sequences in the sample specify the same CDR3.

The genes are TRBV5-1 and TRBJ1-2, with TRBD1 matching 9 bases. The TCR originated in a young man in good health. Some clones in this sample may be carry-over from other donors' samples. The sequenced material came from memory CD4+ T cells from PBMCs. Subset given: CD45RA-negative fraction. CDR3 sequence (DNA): TGCGCCAGCAGCCCTGGACAGGGGAGCGGCTACACCTTC. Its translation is CASSPGQGSGYTF.